These 11 T cell receptor beta chains share one sample of origin, sequenced in a study of T cells in Graves' hyperthyroidism and ophthalmopathy (dated 2019 in TCRdb). Libraries came from multiplex PCR. TCRdb names Illumina HiSeq 2000 as the instrument used. Amplification of TCR beta CDR3 regions was carried out from RNA transcripts. The TCR CDR3 was subjected to a first round of RT-PCR using the HTBI primer set and the Qiagen OneStep RT-PCR kit. TCRdb passed the public sequencing reads through fastp at Q25 and MiXCR, retaining productive beta sequences. Rows merge per CDR3 protein into single entries with the most common DNA and genes. Across this sample there are roughly 650,000 distinct CDR3 sequences, with roughly 15% seen only once. The ten top clones hold less than 3.5% of the sample. Sequenced input: blood. These receptors originate from a middle-aged woman with Graves' ophthalmopathy.

This clonotype was seen more than once but under ten times. The chain couples TRBV7-9 to TRBJ2-1; no definite D call. Germline loops: CDR1 SEHNR, CDR2 FQNEAQ (reference sequence). CDR3 length: 12 residues. V gave up 6 bases and J gave up 7 bases, with 10 bases separating them. Written as DNA, the CDR3 is TGTGCCAGCAGGGAAAACATTAATGAGCAGTTCTTC. It translates to CASRENINEQFF. The complete variable domain, with remaining parts taken from reference TRBV7-9 and TRBJ2-1, reads DTGVSQNPRHKITKRGQNVTFRCDPISEHNRLYWYRQTLGQGPEFLTYFQNEAQLEKSRLLSDRFSAERPKGSFSTLEIQRTEQGDSAMYLCASRENINEQFFGPGTRLTVL.

The rearrangement links TRBV7-8 to TRBJ1-4, with TRBD1 matching 7 bases. Germline V gives CDR1 SGHVS, CDR2 FQNEAQ. Trimming removed 2 bases from V and 8 bases from J; junction bases left unmatched: 8. The CDR3 spans 15 residues. Here the CDR3 DNA reads TGTGCCAGCAGCTTACCCGGGGACAGAGGGGAAAAACTGTTTTTT. As protein: CASSLPGDRGEKLFF.

The chain employs TRBV6-1 and TRBJ1-6, with no clear D. Germline CDR1 is MNHNS and CDR2 is SASEGT. The CDR3 is made up of 13 amino acids. V was trimmed by 6 bases and J by 8 bases, leaving 11 bases between them. The CDR3 protein is CASSQDGDSPLHF. CDR3 DNA: TGTGCCAGCAGCCAGGATGGTGATTCACCCCTCCACTTT.

This clonotype was recorded a few times. The chain recombines TRBV6-1 with TRBJ1-6; TRBD1 matches 7 bases. CDR1 is MNHNS, CDR2 SASEGT, per germline. Trimming at V came to 5 bases and at J to 6 bases, leaving 4 bases not matched to a gene. This CDR3 has 14 amino acids. As DNA, the CDR3 is TGTGCCAGCAGTAAGGGACAGCCTAATTCACCCCTCCACTTT. Translated, it gives CASSKGQPNSPLHF.

This chain uses TRBV12-3 or TRBV12-4 with TRBJ2-3; 9 positions match TRBD2. This CDR3 is built from 17 residues. Trimming at V came to 5 bases and at J to 5 bases, leaving 14 bases not matched to a gene. CDR3 nucleotide sequence: TGTGCCAGCAGTCCCTCGGTGGGCGGGGGGGTTCTAGATACGCAGTATTTT. The encoded protein is CASSPSVGGGVLDTQYF.

This clonotype has just a few counts. The rearrangement joins TRBV3-1 to TRBJ1-6; D is possibly TRBD1 (5 bases). The V end was cut by 1 base, the J end by 9 bases, with 10 bases between. This CDR3 contains 14 residues. Germline V CDR1 and CDR2: LGHDT, YNNKEL (reference sequence). CDR3: CASSQGQNPSPLHF. CDR3 nucleotides: TGTGCCAGCAGCCAAGGACAGAACCCTTCACCCCTCCACTTT.

This clonotype was counted many times. This chain connects TRBV5-1 to TRBJ2-5, with 8 bases aligning to TRBD1. This CDR3 has 14 amino acids. V dropped 0 bases and J dropped 4; count of bases not matched to a gene: 2. CDR1 and CDR2 (germline): SGHRS, YFSETQ. The CDR3, as DNA: TGCGCCAGCAGCTTGGTTGACAGGGGAGAGACCCAGTACTTC. Residues: CASSLVDRGETQYF.

This clonotype was observed a few times. The J gene is TRBJ2-5, the V gene TRBV5-1; no definite D call. The CDR3 length is 15 residues. Per germline, CDR1 SGHRS and CDR2 YFSETQ. Trimming took off 2 bases at V and 5 bases at J, with 16 bases between the two ends. CDR3 DNA sequence: TGCGCCAGCAGCTTTGGGTACTCCCCCACGGAGACCCAGTACTTC. Translated, it gives CASSFGYSPTETQYF.

This clonotype showed up just once. This chain links TRBV12-3 or TRBV12-4 with TRBJ2-2, with D uncertain. The CDR3 runs 14 residues. V gave up 7 bases and J gave up 6 bases, with 15 bases separating them. DNA of the CDR3: TGTGCCAGCACCTTAGGACCATTTGCCGGGGAGCTGTTTTTT. Protein sequence: CASTLGPFAGELFF.

This clonotype occurred a few times. The chain employs TRBV11-2 and TRBJ1-1; unclear D gene. This CDR3 is 14 amino acids long. CDR1 and CDR2 (germline): SGHAT, FQNNGV. V was trimmed by 4 bases and J by 6 bases, leaving 15 bases between them. The CDR3 DNA sequence: TGTGCCAGCAGCTCCTCCCCCCCACTAGCTGAAGCTTTCTTT. Its translation: CASSSSPPLAEAFF.

This clonotype was seen more than once but under ten times. V is TRBV20-1 and J is TRBJ2-1; TRBD2 matches 13 bases. The germline CDR1 and CDR2 sequences are DFQATT and SNEGSKA (reference sequence). V gave up 5 bases and J gave up 6 bases; unmatched junction bases: 7. The CDR3 totals 15 residues. The CDR3 coding sequence is TGCAGTGCTGGGACTAGCGGGAACCTACCCAATGAGCAGTTCTTC. Protein: CSAGTSGNLPNEQFF.